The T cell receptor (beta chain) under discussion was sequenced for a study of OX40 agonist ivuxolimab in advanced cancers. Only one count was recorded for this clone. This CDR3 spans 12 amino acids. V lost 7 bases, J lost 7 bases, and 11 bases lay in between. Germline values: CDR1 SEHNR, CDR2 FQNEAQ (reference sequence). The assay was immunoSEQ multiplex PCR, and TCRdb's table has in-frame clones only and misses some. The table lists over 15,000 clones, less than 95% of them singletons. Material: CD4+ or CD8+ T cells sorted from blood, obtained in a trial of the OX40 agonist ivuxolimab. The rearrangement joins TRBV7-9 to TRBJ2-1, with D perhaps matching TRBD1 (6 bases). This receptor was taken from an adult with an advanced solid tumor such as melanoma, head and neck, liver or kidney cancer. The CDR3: CASTQGWNEQFF. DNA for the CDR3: TGTGCCAGCACCCAGGGGTGGAATGAGCAGTTCTTC.